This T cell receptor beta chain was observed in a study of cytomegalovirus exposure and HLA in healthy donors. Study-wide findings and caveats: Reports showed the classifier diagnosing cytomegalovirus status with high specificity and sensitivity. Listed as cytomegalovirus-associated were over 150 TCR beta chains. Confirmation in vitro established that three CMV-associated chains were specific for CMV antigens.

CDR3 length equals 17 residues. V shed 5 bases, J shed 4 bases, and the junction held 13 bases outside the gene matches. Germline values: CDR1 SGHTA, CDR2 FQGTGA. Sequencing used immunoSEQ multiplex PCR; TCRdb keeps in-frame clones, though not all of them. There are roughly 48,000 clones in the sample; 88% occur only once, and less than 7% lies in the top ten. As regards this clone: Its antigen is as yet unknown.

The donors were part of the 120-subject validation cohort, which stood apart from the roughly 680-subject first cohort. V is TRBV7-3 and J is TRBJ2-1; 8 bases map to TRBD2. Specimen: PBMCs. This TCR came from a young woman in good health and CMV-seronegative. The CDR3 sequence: CASSARLTGTSYNEQFF. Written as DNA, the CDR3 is TGTGCCAGCAGCGCCCGATTAACCGGGACTAGTTACAATGAGCAGTTCTTC.